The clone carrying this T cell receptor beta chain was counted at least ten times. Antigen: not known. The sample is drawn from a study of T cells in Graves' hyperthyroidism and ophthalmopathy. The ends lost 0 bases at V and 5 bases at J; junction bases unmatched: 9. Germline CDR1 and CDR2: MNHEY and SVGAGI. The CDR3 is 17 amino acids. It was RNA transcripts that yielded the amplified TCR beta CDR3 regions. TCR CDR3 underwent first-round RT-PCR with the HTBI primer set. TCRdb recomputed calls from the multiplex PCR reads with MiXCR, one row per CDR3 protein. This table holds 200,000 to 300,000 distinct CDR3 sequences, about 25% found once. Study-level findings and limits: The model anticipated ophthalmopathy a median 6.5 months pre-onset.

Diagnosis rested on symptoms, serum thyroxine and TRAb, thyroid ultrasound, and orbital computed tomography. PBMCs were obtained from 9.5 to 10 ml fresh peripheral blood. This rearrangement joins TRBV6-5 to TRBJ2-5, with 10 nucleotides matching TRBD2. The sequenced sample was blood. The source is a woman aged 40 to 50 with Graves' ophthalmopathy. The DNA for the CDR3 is TGTGCCAGCAGTTACTCTCGGCTAGCGGGAGCGACCGAGACCCAGTACTTC. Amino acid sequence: CASSYSRLAGATETQYF.